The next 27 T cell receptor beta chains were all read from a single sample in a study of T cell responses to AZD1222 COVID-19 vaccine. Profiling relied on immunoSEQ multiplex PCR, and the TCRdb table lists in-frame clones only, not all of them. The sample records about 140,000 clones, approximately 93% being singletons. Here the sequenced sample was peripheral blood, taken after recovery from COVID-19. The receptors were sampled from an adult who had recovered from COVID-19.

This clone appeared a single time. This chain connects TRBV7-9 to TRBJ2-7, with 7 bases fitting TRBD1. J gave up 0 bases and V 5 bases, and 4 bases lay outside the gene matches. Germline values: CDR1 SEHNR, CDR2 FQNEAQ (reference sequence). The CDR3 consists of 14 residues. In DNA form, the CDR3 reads TGTGCCAGCAGCCCGACAGGGCCCTCCTACGAGCAGTACTTC. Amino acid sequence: CASSPTGPSYEQYF.

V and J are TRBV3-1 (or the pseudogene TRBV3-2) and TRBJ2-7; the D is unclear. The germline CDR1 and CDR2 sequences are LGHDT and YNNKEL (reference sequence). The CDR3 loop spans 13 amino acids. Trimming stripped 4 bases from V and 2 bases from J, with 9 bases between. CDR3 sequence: CASSPVGTYEQYF. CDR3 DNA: TGTGCCAGCAGCCCCGTTGGAACCTACGAGCAGTACTTC.

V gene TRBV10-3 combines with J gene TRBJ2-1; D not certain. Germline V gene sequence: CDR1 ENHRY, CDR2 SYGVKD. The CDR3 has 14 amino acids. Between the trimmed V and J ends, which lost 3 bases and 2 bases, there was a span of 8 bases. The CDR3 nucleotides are TGTGCCATCAGTGAAGGCCCCCCCTACAATGAGCAGTTCTTC. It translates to CAISEGPPYNEQFF.

CDR3 sequence reads: CASSEKGGNQPQHF. CDR3 sequence (DNA): TGTGCCAGCAGTGAGAAAGGGGGAAATCAGCCCCAGCATTTT. V gene TRBV6-4 combines with J gene TRBJ1-5; D is possibly TRBD1 (6 bases). The germline V gene has CDR1 MRHNA and CDR2 SNTAGT. Deletions cut 3 bases from V and 4 bases from J, with 10 bases between. CDR3 length: 14 amino acids.

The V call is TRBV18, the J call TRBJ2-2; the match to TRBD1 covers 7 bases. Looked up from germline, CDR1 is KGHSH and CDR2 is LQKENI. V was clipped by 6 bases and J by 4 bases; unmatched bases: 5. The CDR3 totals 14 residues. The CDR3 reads CASSQGETTGELFF. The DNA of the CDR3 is TGTGCCAGCTCGCAGGGGGAGACCACCGGGGAGCTGTTTTTT.

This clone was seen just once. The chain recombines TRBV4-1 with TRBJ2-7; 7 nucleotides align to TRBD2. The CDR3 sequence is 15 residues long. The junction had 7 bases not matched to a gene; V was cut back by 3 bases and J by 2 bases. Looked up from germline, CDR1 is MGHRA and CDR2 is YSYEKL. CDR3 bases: TGCGCCAGCAGCCAGACGGGACTATCCGCCTACGAGCAGTACTTC. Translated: CASSQTGLSAYEQYF.

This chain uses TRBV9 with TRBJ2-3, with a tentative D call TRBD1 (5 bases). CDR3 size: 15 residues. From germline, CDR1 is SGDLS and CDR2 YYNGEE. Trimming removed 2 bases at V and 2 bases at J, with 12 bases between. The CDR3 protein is CASSVGAAITDTQYF. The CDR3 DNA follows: TGTGCCAGCAGCGTTGGGGCAGCTATCACAGATACGCAGTATTTT.

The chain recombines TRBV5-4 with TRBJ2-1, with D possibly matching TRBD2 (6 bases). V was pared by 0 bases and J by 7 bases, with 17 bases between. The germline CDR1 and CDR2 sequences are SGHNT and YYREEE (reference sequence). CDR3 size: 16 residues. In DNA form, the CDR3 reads TGTGCCAGCAGCTTGGAAGCTAGCGCCTACTTTAATGAGCAGTTCTTC. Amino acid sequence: CASSLEASAYFNEQFF.

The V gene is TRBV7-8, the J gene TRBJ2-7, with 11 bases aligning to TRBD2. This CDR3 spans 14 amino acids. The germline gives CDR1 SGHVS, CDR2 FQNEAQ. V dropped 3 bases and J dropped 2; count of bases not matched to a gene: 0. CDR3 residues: CASSLTSGTYEQYF. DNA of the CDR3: TGTGCCAGCAGCTTGACTAGCGGGACCTACGAGCAGTACTTC.

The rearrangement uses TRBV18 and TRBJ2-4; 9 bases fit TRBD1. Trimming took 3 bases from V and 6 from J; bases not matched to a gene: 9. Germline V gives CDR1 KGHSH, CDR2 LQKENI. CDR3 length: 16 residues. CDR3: CASSPLGQGVGNIQYF. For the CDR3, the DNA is TGTGCCAGCTCACCCCTGGGACAGGGTGTAGGAAACATTCAGTACTTC.

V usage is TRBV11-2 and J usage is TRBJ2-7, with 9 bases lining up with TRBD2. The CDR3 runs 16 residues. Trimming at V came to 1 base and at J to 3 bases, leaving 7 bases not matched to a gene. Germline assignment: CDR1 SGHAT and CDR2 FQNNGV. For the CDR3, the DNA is TGTGCCAGCAGCTTAGGGTCTAGCGGGATGTTCTACGAGCAGTACTTC. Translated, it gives CASSLGSSGMFYEQYF. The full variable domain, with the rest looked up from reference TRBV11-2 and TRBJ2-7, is EAGVAQSPRYKIIEKRQSVAFWCNPISGHATLYWYQQILGQGPKLLIQFQNNGVVDDSQLPKDRFSAERLKGVDSTLKIQPAKLEDSAVYLCASSLGSSGMFYEQYFGPGTRLTVT.

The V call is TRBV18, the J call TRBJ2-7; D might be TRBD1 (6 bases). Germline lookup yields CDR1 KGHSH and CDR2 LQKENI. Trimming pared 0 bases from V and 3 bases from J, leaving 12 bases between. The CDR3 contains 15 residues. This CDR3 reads CASSPPGTSVYEQYF. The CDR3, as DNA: TGTGCCAGCTCACCACCCGGGACATCCGTCTACGAGCAGTACTTC.

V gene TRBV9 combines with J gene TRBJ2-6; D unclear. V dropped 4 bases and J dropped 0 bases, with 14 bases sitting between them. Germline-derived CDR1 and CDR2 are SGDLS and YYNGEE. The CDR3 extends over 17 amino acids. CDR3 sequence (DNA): TGTGCCAGCAGCTTTTCCCTCAGGAGCTCTGGGGCCAACGTCCTGACTTTC. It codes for CASSFSLRSSGANVLTF.

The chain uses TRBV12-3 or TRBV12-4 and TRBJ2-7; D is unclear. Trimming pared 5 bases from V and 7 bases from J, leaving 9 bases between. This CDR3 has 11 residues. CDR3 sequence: CASSLRWEQYF. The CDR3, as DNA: TGTGCCAGCAGTCTCAGGTGGGAGCAGTACTTC.

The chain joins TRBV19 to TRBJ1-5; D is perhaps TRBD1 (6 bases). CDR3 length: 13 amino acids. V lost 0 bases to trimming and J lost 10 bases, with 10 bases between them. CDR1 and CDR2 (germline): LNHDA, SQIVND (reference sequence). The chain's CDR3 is CASSIEHRDPQHF. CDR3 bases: TGTGCCAGTAGTATAGAACACAGGGACCCCCAGCATTTT.

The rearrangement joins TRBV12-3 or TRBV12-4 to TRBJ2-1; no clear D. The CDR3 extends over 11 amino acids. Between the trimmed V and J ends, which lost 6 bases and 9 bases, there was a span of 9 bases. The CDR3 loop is CASRVRGEQFF. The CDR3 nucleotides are TGTGCCAGCAGGGTCCGTGGTGAGCAGTTCTTC.

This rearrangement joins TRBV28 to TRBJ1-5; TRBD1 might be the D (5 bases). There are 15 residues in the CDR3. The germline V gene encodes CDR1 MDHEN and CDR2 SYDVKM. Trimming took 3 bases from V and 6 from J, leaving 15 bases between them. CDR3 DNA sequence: TGTGCCAGCAGTTTTGGCAACGAGAGGGGTCAGCCCCAGCATTTT. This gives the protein CASSFGNERGQPQHF.

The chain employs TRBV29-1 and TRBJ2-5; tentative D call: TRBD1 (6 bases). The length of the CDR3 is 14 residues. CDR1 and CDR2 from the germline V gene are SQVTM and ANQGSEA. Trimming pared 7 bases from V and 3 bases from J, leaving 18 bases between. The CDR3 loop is CSAEGGQLEETQYF. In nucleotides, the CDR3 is TGCAGCGCCGAGGGTGGACAGCTCGAAGAGACCCAGTACTTC. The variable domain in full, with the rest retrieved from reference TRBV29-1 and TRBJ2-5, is SAVISQKPSRDICQRGTSLTIQCQVDSQVTMMFWYRQQPGQSLTLIATANQGSEATYESGFVIDKFPISRPNLTFSTLTVSNMSPEDSSIYLCSAEGGQLEETQYFGPGTRLLVL.

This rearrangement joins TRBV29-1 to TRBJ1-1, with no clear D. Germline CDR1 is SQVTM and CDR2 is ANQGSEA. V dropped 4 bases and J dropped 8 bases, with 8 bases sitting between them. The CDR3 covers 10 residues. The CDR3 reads CSVVKGEAFF. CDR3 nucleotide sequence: TGCAGCGTTGTAAAAGGCGAAGCTTTCTTT.

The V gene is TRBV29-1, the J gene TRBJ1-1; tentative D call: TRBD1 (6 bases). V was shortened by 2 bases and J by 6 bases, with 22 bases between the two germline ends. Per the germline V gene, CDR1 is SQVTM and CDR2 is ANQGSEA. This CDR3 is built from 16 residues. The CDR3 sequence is CSVEWGRGANFAEAFF. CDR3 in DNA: TGCAGCGTTGAATGGGGTCGGGGGGCCAATTTCGCTGAAGCTTTCTTT.

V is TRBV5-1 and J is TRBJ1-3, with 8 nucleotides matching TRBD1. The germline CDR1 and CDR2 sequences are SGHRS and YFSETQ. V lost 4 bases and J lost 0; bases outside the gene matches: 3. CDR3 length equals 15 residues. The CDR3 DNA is TGCGCCAGCAGCCGGGACAGGAACTCTGGAAACACCATATATTTT. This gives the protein CASSRDRNSGNTIYF.

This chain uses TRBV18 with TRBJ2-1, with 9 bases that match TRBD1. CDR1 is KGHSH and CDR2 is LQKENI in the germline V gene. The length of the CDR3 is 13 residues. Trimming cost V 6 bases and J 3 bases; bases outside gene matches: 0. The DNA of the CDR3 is TGTGCCAGCTCGGGACAGGGCTACAATGAGCAGTTCTTC. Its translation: CASSGQGYNEQFF.

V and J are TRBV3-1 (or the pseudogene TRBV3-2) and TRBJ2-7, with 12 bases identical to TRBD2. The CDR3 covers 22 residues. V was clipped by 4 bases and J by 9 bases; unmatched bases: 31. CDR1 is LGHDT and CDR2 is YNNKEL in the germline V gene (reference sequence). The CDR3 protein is CASSLGTGASSGRAATREGQYF. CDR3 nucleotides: TGTGCCAGCAGCCTGGGGACAGGGGCTTCTAGCGGGAGGGCCGCCACACGAGAGGGGCAGTACTTC.

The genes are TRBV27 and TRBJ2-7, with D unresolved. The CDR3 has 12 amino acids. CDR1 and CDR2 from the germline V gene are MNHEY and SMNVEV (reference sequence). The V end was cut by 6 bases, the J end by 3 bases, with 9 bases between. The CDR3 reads CASRGYIYEQYF. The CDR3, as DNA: TGTGCCAGCAGGGGCTACATCTACGAGCAGTACTTC.

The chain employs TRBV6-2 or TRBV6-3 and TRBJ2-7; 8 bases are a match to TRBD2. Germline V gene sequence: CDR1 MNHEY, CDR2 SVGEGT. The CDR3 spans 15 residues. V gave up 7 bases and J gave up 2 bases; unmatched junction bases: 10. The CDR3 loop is CASTPRLAGAYEQYF. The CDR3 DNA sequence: TGTGCCAGCACCCCCCGGCTAGCGGGTGCCTACGAGCAGTACTTC.

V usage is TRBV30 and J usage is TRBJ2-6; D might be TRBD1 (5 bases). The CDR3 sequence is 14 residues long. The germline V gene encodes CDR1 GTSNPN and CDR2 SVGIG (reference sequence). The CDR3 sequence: CGGRGRAGANVLTF. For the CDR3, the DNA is TGTGGGGGCAGAGGCAGGGCTGGGGCCAACGTCCTGACTTTC.

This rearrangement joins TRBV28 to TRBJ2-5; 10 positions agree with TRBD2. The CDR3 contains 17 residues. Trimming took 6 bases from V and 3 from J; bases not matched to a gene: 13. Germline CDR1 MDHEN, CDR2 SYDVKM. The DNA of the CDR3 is TGTGCCAGCAGCCTAACCTCTCTAGCGGGAGTTAAAGAGACCCAGTACTTC. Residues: CASSLTSLAGVKETQYF. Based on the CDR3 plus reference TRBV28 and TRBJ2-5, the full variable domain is DVKVTQSSRYLVKRTGEKVFLECVQDMDHENMFWYRQDPGLGLRLIYFSYDVKMKEKGDIPEGYSVSREKKERFSLILESASTNQTSMYLCASSLTSLAGVKETQYFGPGTRLLVL.